These 29 T cell receptor beta chains were sequenced from one sample in a study of response to subunit inactivated influenza vaccine. TCRdb analysed the RT-PCR reads with MiXCR anew, one entry per CDR3 protein. This sample yields 500,000 to 600,000 distinct CDR3 sequences, of which about 15% are seen a single time; around 10% belongs to the top ten. The sample here was PBMCs from blood, taken roughly 12 days after vaccination. The receptors stem from a middle-aged man who received an inactivated influenza vaccine.

The chain recombines TRBV27 with TRBJ2-7, with D unresolved. CDR3 length: 13 residues. With 5 bases removed from V and 7 bases from J, the gap between germline ends came to 15 bases. CDR1 MNHEY and CDR2 SMNVEV come from the germline V gene (reference sequence). The CDR3 region has the DNA TGTGCCAGCAGTCTTCGACACGGCTGGGAGCAGTACTTC. This sequence encodes CASSLRHGWEQYF.

This clonotype came up many times. The V gene is TRBV5-1, the J gene TRBJ1-1; D call uncertain. Per the germline V gene, CDR1 is SGHRS and CDR2 is YFSETQ. Trimming took off 0 bases at V and 4 bases at J, with 13 bases between the two ends. This CDR3 has 15 residues. DNA for the CDR3: TGCGCCAGCAGCTTGGTTCAAGGTTTGGGCACTGAAGCTTTCTTT. Translated, it gives CASSLVQGLGTEAFF.

This clonotype was detected a few times. The chain carries TRBV9 and TRBJ1-6, with 7 bases lining up with TRBD1. Germline V gene data show CDR1 as SGDLS and CDR2 as YYNGEE. Trimming took 3 bases from V and 7 from J; bases not matched to a gene: 1. The CDR3 has 13 residues. CDR3 protein: CASSADRNSPLHF. The CDR3 region has the DNA TGTGCCAGCAGCGCGGACAGGAATTCACCCCTCCACTTT. The full variable domain, with the rest looked up from reference TRBV9 and TRBJ1-6, is DSGVTQTPKHLITATGQRVTLRCSPRSGDLSVYWYQQSLDQGLQFLIQYYNGEERAKGNILERFSAQQFPDLHSELNLSSLELGDSALYFCASSADRNSPLHFGNGTRLTVT.

This clonotype occurred a few times. The V and J genes are TRBV10-3 and TRBJ2-7; 11 bases align to TRBD1. CDR3 length equals 17 residues. Germline CDR1 reads ENHRY; CDR2 reads SYGVKD. With V trimmed by 5 bases and J by 0 bases, 9 bases remained unmatched. The DNA for the CDR3 is TGTGCCATCAGTAGGACAGGGGGCGCCTGGAACTCCTACGAGCAGTACTTC. Residues: CAISRTGGAWNSYEQYF.

The chain has TRBV6-2 or TRBV6-3 and TRBJ2-7; 14 bases match TRBD2. Germline CDR1 is MNHEY and CDR2 is SVGEGT. V gave up 7 bases and J gave up 4 bases; unmatched junction bases: 9. The CDR3 covers 16 residues. As DNA, the CDR3 is TGTGCCAGCAAACCGGGACTAGCGGGAGTAAGGTACGAGCAGTACTTC. Translating gives CASKPGLAGVRYEQYF.

V is TRBV19 and J is TRBJ2-7; D may be TRBD1 (6 bases). Germline loops: CDR1 LNHDA, CDR2 SQIVND (reference sequence). With 4 bases removed from V and 3 bases from J, the gap between germline ends came to 22 bases. This CDR3 region has 17 residues. The CDR3 spells CASSNFGSGRGVYEQYF. For the CDR3, the DNA is TGTGCCAGTAGTAATTTTGGTTCGGGCAGGGGAGTCTACGAGCAGTACTTC. Variable domain in full (rest from reference TRBV19 and TRBJ2-7): DGGITQSPKYLFRKEGQNVTLSCEQNLNHDAMYWYRQDPGQGLRLIYYSQIVNDFQKGDIAEGYSVSREKKESFPLTVTSAQKNPTAFYLCASSNFGSGRGVYEQYFGPGTRLTVT.

V and J are TRBV20-1 and TRBJ2-1; TRBD2 is a possible D gene (5 bases). V was shortened by 5 bases and J by 6 bases, with 17 bases between the two germline ends. Germline lookup yields CDR1 DFQATT and CDR2 SNEGSKA (reference sequence). The CDR3 covers 14 residues. CDR3 loop: CSAGNPAGSNEQFF. CDR3 in DNA: TGCAGTGCTGGAAACCCCGCGGGCTCCAATGAGCAGTTCTTC.

This clonotype showed up just a few times. The V gene is TRBV24-1, the J gene TRBJ2-5, with 7 bases matching TRBD1. V lost 3 bases, J lost 5 bases, and 11 bases stayed unmatched. This CDR3 is 16 amino acids long. From germline, CDR1 is KGHDR and CDR2 SFDVKD. The CDR3 reads CATSDRGTEKGETQYF. CDR3 coding DNA: TGTGCCACCAGTGATAGGGGGACAGAAAAAGGGGAGACCCAGTACTTC.

In its sample, this clonotype was seen a few times. J is TRBJ2-3 and V is TRBV12-3 or TRBV12-4; D is ambiguous. The CDR3 spans 15 residues. V gave up 8 bases and J gave up 4 bases, with 19 bases separating them. In DNA form, the CDR3 reads TGTGCCAGCCTTTTTTCCCTCCAAGTCGCAGATACGCAGTATTTT. Translating it yields CASLFSLQVADTQYF.

This clonotype was seen many times. The chain combines TRBV6-5 with TRBJ2-5, with 11 bases fitting TRBD2. The length of the CDR3 is 16 residues. Germline V gene data show CDR1 as MNHEY and CDR2 as SVGAGI. Trimming at V came to 4 bases and at J to 3 bases, leaving 7 bases not matched to a gene. CDR3 DNA: TGTGCCAGCAGTTTGCAACTAGCGGGAGTAGAAGAGACCCAGTACTTC. This sequence encodes CASSLQLAGVEETQYF.

This rearrangement joins TRBV18 to TRBJ1-4, with D unclear. The CDR3 covers 13 residues. CDR1 and CDR2 from the germline V gene are KGHSH and LQKENI. Between the trimmed V and J ends, which lost 2 bases and 5 bases, there was a span of 6 bases. The CDR3 here is CASSPERNEKLFF. The CDR3 nucleotides are TGTGCCAGCTCACCAGAGAGAAATGAAAAACTGTTTTTT.

The genes are TRBV6-2 or TRBV6-3 and TRBJ2-3; D is possibly TRBD2 (6 bases). The V and J ends lost 3 bases and 0 bases respectively, with 13 bases between them. The CDR3 length is 16 residues. Germline CDR1 and CDR2: MNHEY and SVGEGT. The CDR3 spells CASSYPRGTSTDTQYF. The CDR3 nucleotides read TGTGCCAGCAGTTATCCTCGGGGGACTAGCACAGATACGCAGTATTTT.

This clonotype was detected many times. The rearrangement links TRBV10-3 to TRBJ2-7; a weak D match, TRBD1 (6 bases). The CDR3 is made up of 14 amino acids. V was trimmed by 3 bases and J by 4 bases, leaving 13 bases between them. CDR1 ENHRY and CDR2 SYGVKD come from the germline V gene. The CDR3 reads CAISEWGTTYEQYF. Here the CDR3 DNA reads TGTGCCATCAGTGAATGGGGGACAACTTACGAGCAGTACTTC.

This clonotype was observed a handful of times. The rearrangement links TRBV20-1 to TRBJ1-5; tentatively, D is TRBD1 (6 bases). V lost 0 bases, J lost 5 bases, and 11 bases lay in between. The CDR3 totals 14 residues. The germline gives CDR1 DFQATT, CDR2 SNEGSKA (reference sequence). As DNA, the CDR3 is TGCAGTGCTAGAGAACGGGGGGCCTATCAGCCCCAGCATTTT. Its translation is CSARERGAYQPQHF.

The rearrangement joins TRBV6-2 or TRBV6-3 to TRBJ1-1, with a tentative D call TRBD1 (6 bases). The CDR3 runs 13 residues. Trimming left V 8 bases short and J 1 base short, with 11 bases between. Germline values: CDR1 MNHEY, CDR2 SVGEGT. CDR3 DNA: TGTGCCAGCGCAGACAGGAGGAACACTGAAGCTTTCTTT. It translates to CASADRRNTEAFF.

The V call is TRBV5-1, the J call TRBJ2-3; a possible D gene is TRBD2 (6 bases). There are 15 residues in the CDR3. Germline CDR1 and CDR2: SGHRS and YFSETQ. V was pared by 4 bases and J by 6 bases, with 18 bases between. The CDR3 is CASSLLDYRADTQYF. Written as DNA, the CDR3 is TGCGCCAGCAGCCTCTTGGACTACCGCGCGGATACGCAGTATTTT. The entire variable domain, with the rest obtained from reference TRBV5-1 and TRBJ2-3, is as follows: KAGVTQTPRYLIKTRGQQVTLSCSPISGHRSVSWYQQTPGQGLQFLFEYFSETQRNKGNFPGRFSGRQFSNSRSEMNVSTLELGDSALYLCASSLLDYRADTQYFGPGTRLTVL.

The gene calls are TRBV28 and TRBJ2-7; D not certain. Per germline, CDR1 MDHEN and CDR2 SYDVKM. There are 14 residues in the CDR3. Trimming took 2 bases from V and 1 from J, leaving 9 bases between them. This chain's CDR3 is CASSLIGYSYEQYF. DNA for the CDR3: TGTGCCAGCAGTTTAATCGGTTATTCCTACGAGCAGTACTTC.

The CDR3 coding sequence is TGTGCCAGCAGTCCTCGGACAGAGAATTCACCCCTCCACTTT. This codes for CASSPRTENSPLHF. The chain carries TRBV12-3 or TRBV12-4 and TRBJ1-6, with a possible D match to TRBD1 (6 bases). Trimming removed 5 bases at V and 7 bases at J, with 12 bases between. The CDR3 runs 14 residues.

This clonotype has just a few counts. The V gene is TRBV5-1, the J gene TRBJ1-5; D gene unclear. This CDR3 has 16 residues. The germline gives CDR1 SGHRS, CDR2 YFSETQ. V lost 0 bases and J lost 4, with 14 bases in between. DNA for the CDR3: TGCGCCAGCAGCTTGGCTACTGACGGGGAGAATCAGCCCCAGCATTTT. It codes for CASSLATDGENQPQHF. Using reference TRBV5-1 and TRBJ1-5 for the parts outside the CDR3, the full variable domain is KAGVTQTPRYLIKTRGQQVTLSCSPISGHRSVSWYQQTPGQGLQFLFEYFSETQRNKGNFPGRFSGRQFSNSRSEMNVSTLELGDSALYLCASSLATDGENQPQHFGDGTRLSIL.

This clonotype was found many times. This CDR3 reads CASSLSLGGGGTYEQYF. In nucleotides, the CDR3 is TGTGCCAGCAGCTTATCATTGGGCGGGGGGGGAACCTACGAGCAGTACTTC. The rearrangement links TRBV7-2 to TRBJ2-7; 9 bases are a match to TRBD2. CDR1 and CDR2 from the germline V gene are SGHTA and FQGNSA. V shed 2 bases, J shed 2 bases, and the junction held 10 bases outside the gene matches. The CDR3 runs to 17 residues.

This chain joins TRBV7-6 and TRBJ2-5; the D gene is possibly TRBD2 (6 bases). The CDR3 has 16 amino acids. The ends were cut back, 2 bases at V and 2 bases at J, with 15 bases in the middle. Looked up from germline, CDR1 is SGHVS and CDR2 is FNYEAQ. The CDR3 is CASSLNNRDWQETQYF. CDR3 nucleotides: TGTGCCAGCAGCTTAAATAATAGGGACTGGCAAGAGACCCAGTACTTC.

J is TRBJ1-5 and V is TRBV19, with D tentatively TRBD1 (6 bases). CDR3 length: 15 residues. V gave up 8 bases and J gave up 2 bases, with 16 bases separating them. Looked up from germline, CDR1 is LNHDA and CDR2 is SQIVND (reference sequence). The CDR3 sequence: CASFGGLNGNQPQHF. DNA for the CDR3: TGTGCCAGTTTCGGGGGGCTTAACGGCAATCAGCCCCAGCATTTT. The entire variable domain, with the rest obtained from reference TRBV19 and TRBJ1-5, is as follows: DGGITQSPKYLFRKEGQNVTLSCEQNLNHDAMYWYRQDPGQGLRLIYYSQIVNDFQKGDIAEGYSVSREKKESFPLTVTSAQKNPTAFYLCASFGGLNGNQPQHFGDGTRLSIL.

This chain connects TRBV7-9 to TRBJ2-2; D uncertain. The CDR3 totals 11 residues. Germline loops: CDR1 SEHNR, CDR2 FQNEAQ (reference sequence). The V and J ends lost 5 bases and 7 bases respectively, with 5 bases between them. CDR3 in amino acids: CASSKYGELFF. Here the CDR3 DNA reads TGTGCCAGCAGCAAATACGGGGAGCTGTTTTTT.

The V gene is TRBV7-9, the J gene TRBJ2-5, with 11 bases identical to TRBD2. The CDR3 totals 16 residues. Germline CDR1 and CDR2: SEHNR and FQNEAQ (reference sequence). The junction had 5 bases not matched to a gene; V was cut back by 1 base and J by 4 bases. The chain's CDR3 is CASSLGPGLAGETQYF. CDR3 bases: TGTGCCAGCAGCTTAGGCCCCGGACTAGCGGGAGAGACCCAGTACTTC.

V gene TRBV20-1 combines with J gene TRBJ2-4, with 8 bases lining up with TRBD2. From germline, CDR1 is DFQATT and CDR2 SNEGSKA (reference sequence). V lost 1 base to trimming and J lost 0 bases; unmatched junction nucleotides: 2. The CDR3 covers 15 residues. CDR3 nucleotides: TGCAGTGCTAGAGGCCTAGCGGGAGCCAAAAACATTCAGTACTTC. Its protein is CSARGLAGAKNIQYF.

This clonotype was seen more than once but under ten times. The gene calls are TRBV6-5 and TRBJ1-4; maybe TRBD1 (6 bases). The CDR3 runs to 16 residues. The germline V gene encodes CDR1 MNHEY and CDR2 SVGAGI. V lost 0 bases and J 8 bases, leaving 16 bases between the germline ends. CDR3 nucleotide sequence: TGTGCCAGCAGTTACTCGAGCCTACAAGGGGGAGAAAAACTGTTTTTT. Translation: CASSYSSLQGGEKLFF.

J is TRBJ2-3 and V is TRBV20-1, with D perhaps given as TRBD1 or TRBD2 (5 bases each). CDR3 length: 14 amino acids. From germline, CDR1 is DFQATT and CDR2 SNEGSKA (reference sequence). V was shortened by 6 bases and J by 5 bases, with 18 bases between the two germline ends. CDR3 DNA: TGCAGTGCCGAAACAGGACTGGGGCGAGATACGCAGTATTTT. Encoded protein: CSAETGLGRDTQYF.

This clonotype has at least ten counts. The chain is built from TRBV6-7 and TRBJ2-7, with 14 nucleotides matching TRBD2. TRBV6-7 is reported as an ORF; its role is uncertain. The CDR3 totals 19 residues. After removal of 4 bases from V and 2 bases from J, the junction contained 13 bases not matched to a gene. The CDR3 protein is CASSCTTSGRAGRTYEQYF. CDR3 bases: TGTGCCAGCAGTTGCACGACTAGCGGGAGGGCCGGTCGGACCTACGAGCAGTACTTC.

This chain links TRBV5-1 with TRBJ2-7; D perhaps matches TRBD1 (6 bases). The germline CDR1 and CDR2 sequences are SGHRS and YFSETQ. The V and J ends lost 3 bases and 3 bases respectively, with 16 bases between them. CDR3 size: 15 residues. The CDR3 region has the DNA TGCGCCAGCAGCTCACAACAGGGAAGCGGCTACGAGCAGTACTTC. This gives the protein CASSSQQGSGYEQYF.